The clone carrying this T cell receptor beta chain was found a few times. This sample is part of a study of blood T cells in healthy people across ages. Germline V lookup: CDR1 MGHDK, CDR2 SYGVNS. The V end lost 1 base, the J end lost 5 bases, and 4 bases lay between the germline ends. The CDR3 extends over 12 amino acids. The amount of total RNA extracted per sample was at least 5.5 micrograms. Alongside a J-beta primer mix, a sample-barcoded 5' primer served in a second PCR lasting 7 to 11 cycles. The study obtained at least 3 million CDR3-containing paired-end reads from every sample. TCRdb re-analysed the 5' RACE reads in MiXCR, keeping a single row per CDR3 protein. Here the sample spans 1,300,000 or so distinct CDR3 sequences, around 59% being singletons.

Sequencing input: blood. The sequence was obtained from a man between 18 and 35 years old in good health. This sequence joins TRBV25-1 and TRBJ2-3, with D hard to call. CDR3 nucleotides: TGTGCCAGCAGTGAATGGGGAGATACGCAGTATTTT. Protein sequence: CASSEWGDTQYF. The variable domain in full, completed from reference TRBV25-1 and TRBJ2-3, reads EADIYQTPRYLVIGTGKKITLECSQTMGHDKMYWYQQDPGMELHLIHYSYGVNSTEKGDLSSESTVSRIRTEHFPLTLESARPSHTSQYLCASSEWGDTQYFGPGTRLTVL.